The clone carrying this T cell receptor (beta chain) was counted a single time. Some clones are missing from TCRdb's copy, which holds only in-frame ones; the method was immunoSEQ multiplex PCR. The sample carries under 250,000 clones, about 92% recorded once. The sample is drawn from a study of T cell responses to AZD1222 COVID-19 vaccine. The source material was peripheral blood, sampled on day 0 of MenACWY control vaccination. This clonotype was obtained from an adult in good health.

For the CDR3, the DNA is TGTGCCAGTAGTTCCCGGACGGGGAGAACAGATACGCAGTATTTT. Translated: CASSSRTGRTDTQYF. The chain is built from TRBV19 and TRBJ2-3; D may be TRBD2 (5 bases). The CDR3 sequence is 15 residues long. Germline V gene data show CDR1 as LNHDA and CDR2 as SQIVND (reference sequence). Trimming removed 5 bases from V and 3 bases from J, with 15 bases in between.